One sample yielded the 9 T cell receptor beta chains listed below, sequenced in a study of cytomegalovirus exposure and HLA in healthy donors. Researchers ran the PCR with 60 Vbeta and 13 Jbeta primers. Clones were sequenced by immunoSEQ multiplex PCR, and TCRdb holds only the in-frame ones, with some missing. The sample has approximately 120,000 clones; about 76% are singletons. The source material was PBMCs. The source of these receptors is a man aged 35-49 years in good health and CMV-seronegative.

The J gene is TRBJ1-2, the V gene TRBV7-9; no definite D call. The CDR3 is made up of 13 amino acids. Trimming pared 3 bases from V and 4 bases from J, leaving 9 bases between. CDR1 is SEHNR, CDR2 FQNEAQ, per germline (reference sequence). CDR3 coding DNA: TGTGCCAGCAGCTTTGCACAGCTCTATGGCTACACCTTC. Translating gives CASSFAQLYGYTF.

The J gene is TRBJ1-1, the V gene TRBV6-5; D not resolved. The CDR3 totals 12 residues. CDR1 and CDR2 from the germline V gene are MNHEY and SVGAGI. Trimming left V 5 bases short and J 11 bases short, with 15 bases between. The CDR3 sequence is CASSVTGRPAFF. The CDR3 DNA follows: TGTGCCAGCAGTGTGACCGGGAGGCCGGCTTTCTTT.

The chain joins TRBV6-5 to TRBJ2-7; no clear D gene. This CDR3 spans 14 amino acids. The V gene lost 4 bases and the J gene lost 0 bases, with 10 bases spanning the gap. From germline, CDR1 is MNHEY and CDR2 SVGAGI. CDR3 sequence (DNA): TGTGCCAGCAGTTTGGGCGTTGGCTCCTACGAGCAGTACTTC. It yields the protein CASSLGVGSYEQYF.

The chain links TRBV4-1 to TRBJ2-7; 10 bases align to TRBD2. From germline, CDR1 is MGHRA and CDR2 YSYEKL. V lost 2 bases, J lost 4 bases, and 8 bases stayed unmatched. The CDR3 covers 16 residues. The CDR3 region is CASSQHLAGGAYEQYF. As DNA, the CDR3 is TGCGCCAGCAGCCAACATTTAGCGGGGGGCGCTTACGAGCAGTACTTC.

The table lists this clone with a count of one. The J gene is TRBJ2-2, the V gene TRBV6-5; D gene uncertain. CDR1 MNHEY and CDR2 SVGAGI come from the germline V gene. The CDR3 consists of 12 residues. Trimming stripped 6 bases from V and 6 bases from J, with 8 bases between. The CDR3 spells CASSSSAGELFF. CDR3 bases: TGTGCCAGCAGCTCTAGTGCCGGGGAGCTGTTTTTT.

The J gene is TRBJ1-1, the V gene TRBV6-6; tentatively, D is TRBD1 (6 bases). V shed 6 bases and J shed 2 bases, with 13 bases lying between them. The CDR3 covers 14 residues. The V gene's germline CDR1 is MNHNY and CDR2 SVGAGI (reference sequence). CDR3 coding DNA: TGTGCCAGCAGAGCCCCAGGGGATAACACTGAAGCTTTCTTT. It encodes CASRAPGDNTEAFF.

The rearrangement joins TRBV4-2 to TRBJ1-2; 7 nucleotides agree with TRBD1. The CDR3 spans 16 residues. The V gene end was trimmed by 4 bases and the J gene end by 2 bases; junction bases not matched to a gene: 10. CDR1 is LGHNA and CDR2 is YNFKEQ in the germline V gene. Here the CDR3 reads CASSREQGDSNYGYTF. CDR3 coding DNA: TGTGCCAGCAGCCGGGAGCAGGGGGATTCCAACTATGGCTACACCTTC.

V is TRBV7-2 and J is TRBJ2-5; 8 bases fit TRBD2. The ends lost 5 bases at V and 1 base at J; junction bases unmatched: 12. The CDR3 runs to 17 residues. CDR1 and CDR2 from the germline V gene are SGHTA and FQGNSA. CDR3 amino acids: CASSGPGTSLVQETQYF. The DNA for the CDR3 is TGTGCCAGCAGCGGGCCCGGGACTAGTCTCGTCCAAGAGACCCAGTACTTC. Looking up the rest from reference TRBV7-2 and TRBJ2-5 gives the full variable domain: GAGVSQSPSNKVTEKGKDVELRCDPISGHTALYWYRQSLGQGLEFLIYFQGNSAPDKSGLPSDRFSAERTGGSVSTLTIQRTQQEDSAVYLCASSGPGTSLVQETQYFGPGTRLLVL.

This clone has a handful of counts. The CDR3 sequence is CASSQETGRGGYTF. Written as DNA, the CDR3 is TGTGCCAGCAGCCAAGAAACGGGGAGGGGCGGCTACACCTTC. The V and J genes are TRBV4-2 and TRBJ1-2, with D possibly being TRBD1 (5 bases). CDR1 is LGHNA, CDR2 YNFKEQ, per germline. The CDR3 extends over 14 amino acids. The germline V and J ends were trimmed by 0 bases and 8 bases, with 13 bases remaining between them.